These T cell receptor beta chains were read from a single sample in a study of T cell changes during pregnancy in multiple sclerosis. The table came from immunoSEQ multiplex PCR; TCRdb's copy has only in-frame clones and leaves some out. The sample lists approximately 70,000 clones, 90% to 95% seen once, with approximately 1% in the top ten. The specimen comprised peripheral blood, sampled in the third trimester of pregnancy. The source is a female donor with multiple sclerosis, enrolled in a pregnancy study. CDR3s include the opening cysteine and the closing phenylalanine or tryptophan. D genes are given only for firm matches. A clone size is listed for some rows: how often the clone was seen (once, few, many), or a class if it is expanded.

abundance | j_gene | v_gene | d_gene | CDR3nt | CDR3aa
NA | TRBJ2-7 | TRBV28 | TRBD2 | TGTGCCAGCAGTGTGGGACTAGCGGGGGCCTACGAGCAGTACTTC | CASSVGLAGAYEQYF
NA | TRBJ2-3 | TRBV10-3 | TRBD2 | TGTGCCATCACTACAGGACCAGGTAGCGGGAGGGCCGGCACAGATACGCAGTATTTT | CAITTGPGSGRAGTDTQYF
NA | TRBJ1-1 | TRBV19 | NA | TGTGCCAGTAGCCCCCTACAGCTTATGAACACTGAAGCTTTCTTT | CASSPLQLMNTEAFF
NA | TRBJ1-1 | TRBV30 | TRBD1 | TGTGCCAGCCTGTACAGGGGGAACACTGAAGCTTTCTTT | CASLYRGNTEAFF
NA | TRBJ1-2 | TRBV6-1 | NA | TGTGCCAGCAGATTGACGGGGTATGGCTACACCTTC | CASRLTGYGYTF
NA | TRBJ2-5 | TRBV18 | NA | TGTGCCAGCTCACCGGGGGGGGGCATCGAGACCCAGTACTTC | CASSPGGGIETQYF
NA | TRBJ1-1 | TRBV28 | NA | TGTGCCAGCAGTTTAGGCAGGGTTACGGCTTTCTTT | CASSLGRVTAFF
NA | TRBJ1-4 | TRBV5-1 | TRBD1 | TGCGCCAGCAGCTTGGAAGGGACAGGGAGGAATGAAAAACTGTTTTTT | CASSLEGTGRNEKLFF
NA | TRBJ2-5 | TRBV6-1 | TRBD2 | TGTGCCAGCAGCTTGACCGGGAGGGCTCAAGAGACCCAGTACTTC | CASSLTGRAQETQYF
NA | TRBJ1-5 | TRBV7-9 | TRBD1 | TGTGCCAGCAGCTTAGTCGCGGACAGGGAGGTTTATAGCAATCAGCCCCAGCATTTT | CASSLVADREVYSNQPQHF
NA | TRBJ2-7 | TRBV11-2 | NA | TGTGCCAGCAGCTCCTACCGGGACTCAACCTACGAGCAGTACTTC | CASSSYRDSTYEQYF
NA | TRBJ1-1 | TRBV5-6 | NA | TGTGCCAGCAGCTTGTTCGTTTCGAACACTGAAGCTTTCTTT | CASSLFVSNTEAFF
once | TRBJ2-4 | TRBV27 | NA | TGTGCCAGCACTCCGCGTAGTGGTATCGTTTCGGAGATAAACATTCAGTACTTC | CASTPRSGIVSEINIQYF
NA | TRBJ1-2 | TRBV19 | NA | TGTGCCAGTAGTATAACCCCGGCAGGGGCCAGAAATGGCTACACCTTC | CASSITPAGARNGYTF
NA | TRBJ2-5 | TRBV6-6 | TRBD2 | TGTGCCAGCAGTTACACCGCTAGCGGACTCCAAGAGACCCAGTACTTC | CASSYTASGLQETQYF
NA | TRBJ1-5 | TRBV6-1 | TRBD1 | TGTGCCAGCAGTAGTGAAGTCTCAGGGGGTCAGCCCCAGCATTTT | CASSSEVSGGQPQHF
NA | TRBJ2-7 | TRBV6-5 | TRBD2 | TGTGCCAGCAGTTACCACGGGACTAGCGGGAATGAGCAGTACTTC | CASSYHGTSGNEQYF
NA | TRBJ2-7 | TRBV4-3 | TRBD2 | TGCGCCAGCAGCCAAGATCGGATTAGCGGGGGCCCTAACTCCTACGAGCAGTACTTC | CASSQDRISGGPNSYEQYF
NA | TRBJ2-1 | TRBV10-3 | TRBD2 | TGTGCCTGCAAAAAGCGGGGAGGGTTGTACAATGAGCAGTTCTTC | CACKKRGGLYNEQFF
NA | TRBJ2-3 | TRBV5-1 | TRBD2 | TGCGCCAGCAGCTTTTATGTAGCGGGAGGGGACACAGATACGCAGTATTTT | CASSFYVAGGDTDTQYF
NA | TRBJ1-5 | TRBV6-1 | NA | TGTGCCAGCAGCAGGGAACTAAGCAATCAGCCCCAGCATTTT | CASSRELSNQPQHF